A single sample gave rise to the 30 T cell receptor beta chains below, sequenced in a study of T cells after yellow fever vaccination (dated by TCRdb to about 2019). The library relied on 5' RACE. The instrument was an Illumina NovaSeq 6000. TCRdb passed the public sequencing reads through fastp at Q25 and MiXCR, retaining productive beta sequences. Each record represents a unique CDR3 protein, reported with the most common genes and DNA among its rows. Recorded for this sample are 250,000 to 350,000 distinct CDR3 sequences; around 4.3% of them occurred a single time. The biggest ten clones account for roughly 21% of the sample. Explained via the paper, the treatment or condition label denotes: live attenuated yellow fever vaccine strain. The source was PBMCs, collected 15 days after the yellow fever booster vaccination. The source of these receptors is a man aged 18-30 years who received the YFV17D yellow fever vaccine.

This clonotype was recorded a few times. The rearrangement uses TRBV15 and TRBJ1-3; D unclear. Germline V gene lookup returns CDR1 LNHNV and CDR2 YYDKDF (reference sequence). Trimming removed 3 bases at V and 0 bases at J, with 18 bases between. CDR3 length: 18 amino acids. The CDR3 is CATSSTLGRVYSGNTIYF. CDR3 DNA: TGTGCCACCAGCAGTACTTTAGGACGGGTTTACTCTGGAAACACCATATATTTT.

This clonotype was seen a handful of times. The V call is TRBV6-2 or TRBV6-3, the J call TRBJ2-5; TRBD2 aligns across 9 bases. From germline, CDR1 is MNHEY and CDR2 SVGEGT. This CDR3 region has 17 residues. V trimming: 0 bases; J trimming: 4 bases; junction bases outside the gene matches: 9. CDR3 bases: TGTGCCAGCAGTTACTCGATGAGCGGGGGGATTGCAGAGACCCAGTACTTC. Protein sequence: CASSYSMSGGIAETQYF.

This clonotype has only a few counts. The chain carries TRBV27 and TRBJ1-2; weak D call: TRBD1 (6 bases). CDR3 length equals 12 residues. V lost 8 bases, J lost 4 bases, and 11 bases lay in between. Germline V lookup: CDR1 MNHEY, CDR2 SMNVEV (reference sequence). CDR3 sequence: CASPGVAYGYTF. As DNA, the CDR3 is TGTGCCAGCCCAGGGGTCGCCTATGGCTACACCTTC.

This clonotype has at least ten counts. The chain has TRBV20-1 and TRBJ2-3; D unclear. CDR1 and CDR2 from the germline V gene are DFQATT and SNEGSKA (reference sequence). Between the trimmed V and J ends, which lost 1 base and 8 bases, there was a span of 16 bases. The CDR3 covers 14 residues. In DNA, the CDR3 is TGCAGTGCTAGAGTTCCGTGGCCTCCTGGTACGCAGTATTTT. Protein: CSARVPWPPGTQYF.

Notes on this clonotype: This may be a read error, as it is one base from a much larger clone. It is likely a read error, because the conserved phenylalanine at the end of the CDR3 is missing. The rearrangement uses TRBV5-5 and TRBJ1-3, with D unresolved. Deletions cut 4 bases from V and 6 bases from J, with 14 bases between. CDR1 is SGHKS and CDR2 is YYEKEE in the germline V gene (reference sequence). The CDR3 consists of 14 residues. CDR3 DNA: TGTGCCAGCAGCCTCGCGGGGTTGGAAAACACCATATATTAT. Protein: CASSLAGLENTIYY.

V usage is TRBV30 and J usage is TRBJ2-5, with D possibly TRBD2 on 6 matching bases. Trimming removed 0 bases from V and 4 bases from J, with 12 bases in between. The CDR3 has 14 amino acids. The germline V gene encodes CDR1 GTSNPN and CDR2 SVGIG (reference sequence). CDR3 in DNA: TGTGCCTGGAGTGTGGGAGGAATTAGAGAGACCCAGTACTTC. Its translation is CAWSVGGIRETQYF.

This clonotype occurred many times. V gene TRBV20-1 combines with J gene TRBJ2-5; the match to TRBD2 covers 9 bases. V was pared by 6 bases and J by 1 base, with 3 bases of the junction left unmatched. CDR3 size: 13 residues. Germline assignment: CDR1 DFQATT and CDR2 SNEGSKA (reference sequence). For the CDR3, the DNA is TGCAGTGCCAGTAGCGGGGGCCAAGAGACCCAGTACTTC. Translation gives CSASSGGQETQYF.

This clonotype has a handful of counts. The chain recombines TRBV27 with TRBJ2-3; D possibly corresponds to TRBD2 (7 bases). This CDR3 contains 16 residues. In germline, CDR1 is MNHEY, CDR2 SMNVEV (reference sequence). Between the trimmed V and J ends, which lost 5 bases and 0 bases, there was a span of 15 bases. CDR3 residues: CASSGFRGASTDTQYF. As DNA, the CDR3 is TGTGCCAGCAGTGGGTTTCGGGGGGCTAGCACAGATACGCAGTATTTT.

V usage is TRBV5-1 and J usage is TRBJ2-5, with 9 bases aligning to TRBD2. V was pared by 0 bases and J by 9 bases, with 12 bases of the junction left unmatched. The CDR3 has 16 residues. The germline V gene encodes CDR1 SGHRS and CDR2 YFSETQ. CDR3 residues: CASSLAGLASQSAQYF. The CDR3 DNA follows: TGCGCCAGCAGCTTGGCCGGACTAGCGTCGCAATCCGCCCAGTACTTC. Combining the CDR3 with reference TRBV5-1 and TRBJ2-5 gives the whole variable domain KAGVTQTPRYLIKTRGQQVTLSCSPISGHRSVSWYQQTPGQGLQFLFEYFSETQRNKGNFPGRFSGRQFSNSRSEMNVSTLELGDSALYLCASSLAGLASQSAQYFGPGTRLLVL.

This clonotype was found a few times. The genes are TRBV20-1 and TRBJ2-2, with 14 bases matching TRBD2. Germline-derived CDR1 and CDR2 are DFQATT and SNEGSKA (reference sequence). The V segment lost 0 bases and the J segment 6 bases; nucleotides outside the gene matches: 9. This CDR3 comprises 18 residues. CDR3 region: CSAREEGLAGDFSGELFF. The CDR3 region has the DNA TGCAGTGCTAGAGAAGAGGGACTAGCGGGGGACTTTTCCGGGGAGCTGTTTTTT.

This clonotype was picked up many times. The chain employs TRBV7-2 and TRBJ1-5; D gene uncertain. Trimming cost V 1 base and J 5 bases, with 6 bases left between them. The CDR3 has 13 residues. Germline V gene lookup returns CDR1 SGHTA and CDR2 FQGNSA. CDR3 nucleotides: TGTGCCAGCAGCTTAGTGGCGCATCAGCCCCAGCATTTT. Encoded protein: CASSLVAHQPQHF.

The chain uses TRBV7-2 and TRBJ2-3; 10 nucleotides align to TRBD2. The CDR3 loop spans 15 amino acids. Germline V gene sequence: CDR1 SGHTA, CDR2 FQGNSA. V shed 6 bases, J shed 3 bases, and the junction held 6 bases outside the gene matches. This CDR3 is CASRLSGGLTDTQYF. CDR3 bases: TGTGCCAGCAGGCTTAGCGGGGGGTTGACAGATACGCAGTATTTT.

This clonotype turned up a few times. J is TRBJ2-7 and V is TRBV6-2 or TRBV6-3; 7 bases agree with TRBD1. Germline V gene sequence: CDR1 MNHEY, CDR2 SVGEGT. Trimming removed 5 bases from V and 2 bases from J; junction bases left unmatched: 12. The CDR3 spans 16 residues. Written as DNA, the CDR3 is TGTGCCAGCAGTCCCATACCGGGACAGACCACCTACGAGCAGTACTTC. Its translation: CASSPIPGQTTYEQYF.

This clonotype was detected only a few times. The chain carries TRBV18 and TRBJ1-6; D gene uncertain. Germline CDR1 reads KGHSH; CDR2 reads LQKENI. Trimming stripped 6 bases from V and 5 bases from J, with 29 bases between. The CDR3 covers 20 residues. CDR3: CASSKTALGSGSFHNSPLHF. DNA for the CDR3: TGTGCCAGCTCCAAGACGGCGTTGGGGAGCGGATCTTTCCATAATTCACCCCTCCACTTT.

This clonotype came up many times. This chain connects TRBV11-2 to TRBJ2-2; no definite D call. V lost 3 bases to trimming and J lost 6 bases, with 5 bases between them. CDR1 is SGHAT, CDR2 FQNNGV, per germline. CDR3 length equals 12 residues. The CDR3 sequence is CASSFQSGELFF. The DNA of the CDR3 is TGTGCCAGCAGCTTTCAGTCCGGGGAGCTGTTTTTT.

The chain combines TRBV4-1 with TRBJ1-1; no definite D call. This CDR3 is built from 16 residues. V was trimmed by 8 bases and J by 2 bases, leaving 21 bases between them. Per germline, CDR1 MGHRA and CDR2 YSYEKL. The chain's CDR3 is CASRPGPGLINTEAFF. CDR3 nucleotide sequence: TGCGCCAGCCGTCCCGGGCCAGGACTGATTAACACTGAAGCTTTCTTT.

There are many counts of this clonotype. The rearrangement uses TRBV20-1 and TRBJ1-1; unclear D gene. This CDR3 region has 14 residues. Germline V CDR1 and CDR2: DFQATT, SNEGSKA (reference sequence). The V end lost 1 base, the J end lost 3 bases, and 12 bases lay between the germline ends. CDR3 protein: CSARGPRLYTEAFF. The CDR3 DNA reads TGCAGTGCTAGAGGCCCCAGGCTATACACTGAAGCTTTCTTT.

In its sample, this clonotype was seen many times. The junction shows a germline mismatch at one end, possibly a read error. The rearrangement links TRBV12-3 or TRBV12-4 to TRBJ2-3, with no clear D. The CDR3 covers 11 residues. The CDR3 here is CASSYTDAQYF. The CDR3 DNA sequence: TGTGCCAGCTCATACACAGATGCGCAGTATTTT.

The chain couples TRBV20-1 to TRBJ2-3; 9 bases line up with TRBD2. Germline loops: CDR1 DFQATT, CDR2 SNEGSKA (reference sequence). This CDR3 spans 14 amino acids. V dropped 5 bases and J dropped 2; count of bases not matched to a gene: 5. This CDR3 is CSAELAGSTDTQYF. The CDR3 DNA reads TGCAGTGCTGAACTAGCGGGTTCCACAGATACGCAGTATTTT.

This clonotype showed up many times. The rearrangement joins TRBV7-9 to TRBJ2-1; D is possibly TRBD1 (5 bases). The ends were cut back, 5 bases at V and 7 bases at J, with 21 bases in the middle. This CDR3 comprises 16 residues. Looked up from germline, CDR1 is SEHNR and CDR2 is FQNEAQ (reference sequence). CDR3 nucleotide sequence: TGTGCCAGCAGCCCGCGAAAGGTGTGGGGCGAGAATGAGCAGTTCTTC. It translates to CASSPRKVWGENEQFF.

Concerning this clonotype itself: A much bigger clone sits one base away, suggesting this may be a read error. The chain carries TRBV12-3 or TRBV12-4 and TRBJ1-1, with 7 bases matching TRBD1. The V and J ends lost 4 bases and 4 bases, in that order; junction bases with no gene match: 3. The CDR3 has 13 residues. The CDR3 sequence: CASSYYRGTEAFF. The CDR3 DNA reads as TGTGCCAGCAGTTACTACAGGGGCACTGAAGCTTTCTTT.

V is TRBV4-3 and J is TRBJ2-7, with D tentatively TRBD2 (6 bases). The V and J ends lost 4 bases and 7 bases respectively, with 14 bases between them. This CDR3 is built from 13 residues. Germline V lookup: CDR1 LGHNA, CDR2 YSLEER. The chain's CDR3 is CASSLTHRGEQYF. DNA of the CDR3: TGCGCCAGCAGCCTTACCCACCGGGGGGAGCAGTACTTC.

The V call is TRBV5-4, the J call TRBJ2-7; the match to TRBD2 covers 8 bases. The CDR3 consists of 16 residues. V lost 0 bases and J lost 4; bases outside the gene matches: 9. Germline lookup yields CDR1 SGHNT and CDR2 YYREEE (reference sequence). CDR3 protein: CASSLAGRGGQYEQYV. The CDR3 nucleotides are TGTGCCAGCAGCTTGGCCGGACGCGGGGGGCAGTACGAGCAGTACGTC.

This clonotype was observed a few times. The chain links TRBV13 to TRBJ2-7; 10 bases fit TRBD2. In germline, CDR1 is PRHDT, CDR2 FYEKMQ (reference sequence). J lost 6 bases, V lost 3 bases, and 11 bases had no gene match. The CDR3 consists of 16 residues. CDR3 sequence (DNA): TGTGCCAGCAGCTTTGGGGCTAAGCGGGGGGGAAGCGAGCAGTACTTC. Encoded protein: CASSFGAKRGGSEQYF.

This clonotype was observed many times. J is TRBJ2-3 and V is TRBV5-1; perhaps TRBD1 as D (5 bases). CDR1 is SGHRS and CDR2 is YFSETQ in the germline V gene. The CDR3 totals 15 residues. V was shortened by 5 bases and J by 0 bases, with 13 bases between the two germline ends. This chain's CDR3 is CASRAVDKSTDTQYF. The CDR3, as DNA: TGCGCCAGCAGGGCTGTGGACAAAAGCACAGATACGCAGTATTTT. The full variable domain, its missing parts supplied by reference TRBV5-1 and TRBJ2-3, is KAGVTQTPRYLIKTRGQQVTLSCSPISGHRSVSWYQQTPGQGLQFLFEYFSETQRNKGNFPGRFSGRQFSNSRSEMNVSTLELGDSALYLCASRAVDKSTDTQYFGPGTRLTVL.

This clonotype occurred a few times. The chain joins TRBV6-2 or TRBV6-3 to TRBJ2-5, with 9 positions matching TRBD1. Trimming took 6 bases from V and 1 from J; bases not matched to a gene: 3. The CDR3 has 14 amino acids. CDR1 MNHEY and CDR2 SVGEGT come from the germline V gene. CDR3 sequence: CASRNRGPQETQYF. The CDR3 nucleotides are TGTGCCAGCAGAAACAGGGGGCCCCAAGAGACCCAGTACTTC.

This clonotype was seen only a few times. The rearrangement joins TRBV20-1 to TRBJ2-7; 10 bases agree with TRBD1. In germline, CDR1 is DFQATT, CDR2 SNEGSKA (reference sequence). Germline trimming cut 3 bases from V and 4 bases from J; bases unmatched to any gene: 6. CDR3 length equals 14 residues. The chain's CDR3 is CSASPGTGEYEQYV. The CDR3 DNA reads TGCAGTGCTAGTCCCGGGACAGGGGAGTACGAGCAGTACGTC.

In its sample, this clonotype was seen many times. The chain uses TRBV12-3 or TRBV12-4 and TRBJ2-7, with 8 positions matching TRBD2. J lost 4 bases, V lost 6 bases, and 8 bases had no gene match. The CDR3 consists of 14 residues. For the CDR3, the DNA is TGTGCCAGCAGGAGGGGTGCGGGGGGATACGAGCAGTACTTC. Translated, it gives CASRRGAGGYEQYF.

This clonotype has at least ten counts. This chain uses TRBV4-1 with TRBJ1-6; D is uncertain. Germline CDR1 is MGHRA and CDR2 is YSYEKL. CDR3 size: 16 residues. V dropped 2 bases and J dropped 9 bases, with 17 bases sitting between them. This CDR3 reads CASSQIVSGEGSPLHF. CDR3 coding DNA: TGCGCCAGCAGCCAAATCGTTTCAGGAGAAGGTTCACCCCTCCACTTT.

The J gene is TRBJ2-5, the V gene TRBV5-4, with 13 bases identical to TRBD2. V trimming: 2 bases; J trimming: 4 bases; junction bases outside the gene matches: 2. There are 15 residues in the CDR3. CDR1 SGHNT and CDR2 YYREEE come from the germline V gene (reference sequence). CDR3 amino acids: CASSFTSGGAETQYF. The CDR3 bases are TGTGCCAGCAGCTTTACTAGCGGGGGGGCAGAGACCCAGTACTTC.